This entry lists 18 T cell receptor beta chains sequenced from one sample in a study of CD8 T cells in ankylosing spondylitis. TCRdb reprocessed the 5' RACE reads with MiXCR, giving one entry per CDR3 protein. The sample holds about 140,000 distinct CDR3 sequences; about 6.7% are singletons and the top ten take around an eighth. Sequencing input: blood, either unsorted or a sorted T cell fraction (not recorded which). The receptor source for this set is a female donor with ankylosing spondylitis or in good health (not recorded which).

CDR3 bases: TGTGCCAGCAGCGCAGCGGACGGATATAATGAAAAACTGTTTTTT. Encoded protein: CASSAADGYNEKLFF. V and J are TRBV9 and TRBJ1-4; D not resolved. Germline V gives CDR1 SGDLS, CDR2 YYNGEE. The CDR3 consists of 15 residues. V lost 3 bases and J lost 4, with 13 bases in between.

Ten or more counts support this clonotype. This chain connects TRBV7-8 to TRBJ2-7, with TRBD1 matching over 10 bases. V lost 4 bases, J lost 1 base, and 7 bases stayed unmatched. The CDR3 totals 16 residues. Germline CDR1 reads SGHVS; CDR2 reads FQNEAQ. The CDR3 DNA reads as TGTGCCAGCAGCTCCCTTCAGGACAGGGGGTCCTACGAGCAGTACTTC. Amino acids: CASSSLQDRGSYEQYF.

This clonotype has ten or more counts. V and J are TRBV28 and TRBJ2-4; D not resolved. This CDR3 is built from 15 residues. The V and J ends lost 3 bases and 2 bases respectively, with 11 bases between them. Germline CDR1 and CDR2: MDHEN and SYDVKM. The CDR3: CASSFDEETKNIQYF. The CDR3 DNA reads as TGTGCCAGCAGTTTCGACGAGGAAACCAAAAACATTCAGTACTTC.

This clonotype showed up just once. A much larger clone differs from this one at a single base, so this may be a read error. The V and J genes are TRBV7-8 and TRBJ2-2, with TRBD2 identical over 12 bases. Germline V CDR1 and CDR2: SGHVS, FQNEAQ. V shed 5 bases and J 3 bases; nucleotides not matched to a gene: 4. CDR3 length: 16 residues. This CDR3 is CASSTLAGGDTGELFF. The CDR3, as DNA: TGTGCCAGCAGCACGCTAGCGGGGGGGGACACCGGGGAGCTGTTTTTT.

This clonotype has ten or more counts. This sequence joins TRBV10-3 and TRBJ2-1; D could derive from TRBD1 or TRBD2 (5 bases each). The germline CDR1 and CDR2 sequences are ENHRY and SYGVKD. There are 15 residues in the CDR3. Trimming cost V 2 bases and J 8 bases, with 16 bases left between them. The CDR3 DNA sequence: TGTGCCATCAGTGAGCCTACTTACCGGGACGATGAGCAGTTCTTC. Translation gives CAISEPTYRDDEQFF.

In its sample, this clonotype was seen a few times. The chain joins TRBV20-1 to TRBJ1-1; D call uncertain. Germline CDR1 is DFQATT and CDR2 is SNEGSKA (reference sequence). The CDR3 sequence is 12 residues long. V was cut by 3 bases and J by 6 bases, with 11 bases left in between. The CDR3 region is CSASPLQPEAFF. The CDR3 DNA is TGCAGTGCTAGTCCCCTCCAACCTGAAGCTTTCTTT.

This chain connects TRBV2 to TRBJ1-5, with D perhaps TRBD1 (5 bases). This CDR3 spans 22 amino acids. The V end lost 1 base, the J end lost 4 bases, and 32 bases lay between the germline ends. Germline V gene data show CDR1 as SNHLY and CDR2 as FYNNEI. CDR3 coding DNA: TGTGCCAGCAGTGAAGTATGGGTTGGGGGGTTCAGAAGCAGTCTATTGAATCAGCCCCAGCATTTT. Protein sequence: CASSEVWVGGFRSSLLNQPQHF.

This clonotype was seen many times. This chain links TRBV30 with TRBJ1-3; the D gene is possibly TRBD1 (5 bases). Trimming cost V 2 bases and J 0 bases, with 17 bases left between them. This CDR3 is 17 amino acids long. Germline-derived CDR1 and CDR2 are GTSNPN and SVGIG (reference sequence). The CDR3 sequence: CAWSPLKTAYSGNTIYF. The DNA of the CDR3 is TGTGCCTGGAGTCCACTAAAGACAGCTTACTCTGGAAACACCATATATTTT.

This clonotype has ten or more counts. The rearrangement links TRBV7-2 to TRBJ2-5; D unclear. Trimming shortened V by 4 bases and J by 5 bases, and 14 bases separated the two germline ends. The CDR3 has 14 residues. Germline assignment: CDR1 SGHTA and CDR2 FQGNSA. Here the CDR3 reads CASSSSPATETQYF. The CDR3 region has the DNA TGTGCCAGCAGCTCTAGTCCGGCAACGGAGACCCAGTACTTC.

This clonotype has only a few counts. The chain couples TRBV27 to TRBJ1-4, with D hard to call. This CDR3 region has 14 residues. Between the trimmed V and J ends, which lost 6 bases and 4 bases, there was a span of 12 bases. CDR1 is MNHEY and CDR2 is SMNVEV in the germline V gene (reference sequence). The CDR3 protein is CASRKGSLNEKLFF. In DNA, the CDR3 is TGTGCCAGCAGAAAGGGAAGCCTTAATGAAAAACTGTTTTTT.

This clonotype was detected ten times or more. This chain links TRBV20-1 with TRBJ2-2; no definite D call. Germline CDR1 is DFQATT and CDR2 is SNEGSKA (reference sequence). This CDR3 spans 16 amino acids. V lost 1 base and J lost 1, with 13 bases in between. The CDR3: CSARVPAELNTGELFF. The CDR3 nucleotides are TGCAGTGCTAGAGTTCCGGCCGAACTGAACACCGGGGAGCTGTTTTTT.

The chain couples TRBV20-1 to TRBJ2-3, with no clear D. The CDR3 runs 13 residues. CDR1 and CDR2 from the germline V gene are DFQATT and SNEGSKA (reference sequence). V was cut by 6 bases and J by 2 bases, with 12 bases left in between. The CDR3 DNA reads TGCAGTGCCTTCTCGGATACCACAGATACGCAGTATTTT. It translates to CSAFSDTTDTQYF.

The chain uses TRBV9 and TRBJ2-1; 9 positions agree with TRBD2. The trim removed 0 bases at V and 5 bases at J, leaving 3 bases unmatched. Germline-derived CDR1 and CDR2 are SGDLS and YYNGEE. The CDR3 is 15 residues long. CDR3: CASSVDAGGNNEQFF. The CDR3 DNA reads TGTGCCAGCAGCGTAGATGCGGGGGGGAACAATGAGCAGTTCTTC.

There are many counts of this clonotype. The CDR3 nucleotides read TGTGCCAGCAGTGAGGGGAATGAGCAGTTCTTC. Translation gives CASSEGNEQFF. The J gene is TRBJ2-1, the V gene TRBV2; no firm D call. CDR3 size: 11 residues. The germline V gene encodes CDR1 SNHLY and CDR2 FYNNEI. Trimming took 3 bases from V and 7 from J, leaving 4 bases between them.

This clonotype was recorded a few times. This chain links TRBV11-2 with TRBJ2-3, with 9 positions matching TRBD2. The CDR3 covers 17 residues. Germline V CDR1 and CDR2: SGHAT, FQNNGV. Trimming took 1 base from V and 0 from J; bases not matched to a gene: 5. The CDR3 sequence is CASSLARTSDSTDTQYF. CDR3 nucleotides: TGTGCCAGCAGCTTAGCTAGGACTAGCGATAGCACAGATACGCAGTATTTT. The full variable domain, rest sourced from reference TRBV11-2 and TRBJ2-3, is EAGVAQSPRYKIIEKRQSVAFWCNPISGHATLYWYQQILGQGPKLLIQFQNNGVVDDSQLPKDRFSAERLKGVDSTLKIQPAKLEDSAVYLCASSLARTSDSTDTQYFGPGTRLTVL.

This clonotype was counted ten times or more. The gene calls are TRBV4-2 and TRBJ2-1; 11 bases align to TRBD2. Trimming at V came to 4 bases and at J to 4 bases, leaving 3 bases not matched to a gene. The CDR3 is 15 amino acids. Per the germline V gene, CDR1 is LGHNA and CDR2 is YNFKEQ. The CDR3: CASSPRTSGYNEQFF. The CDR3 nucleotides read TGTGCCAGCAGCCCCCGGACTAGCGGGTACAATGAGCAGTTCTTC.

This clonotype was observed at least ten times. This CDR3 reads CASGSPLGVRSYNEQFF. Here the CDR3 DNA reads TGTGCCAGCGGCTCTCCCCTCGGGGTACGCTCCTACAATGAGCAGTTCTTC. This chain connects TRBV6-2 or TRBV6-3 to TRBJ2-1; TRBD2 might be the D (5 bases). Trimming shortened V by 8 bases and J by 0 bases, and 20 bases separated the two germline ends. The CDR3 is 17 amino acids. Per the germline V gene, CDR1 is MNHEY and CDR2 is SVGEGT.

This clonotype came up a few times. This chain joins TRBV7-2 and TRBJ2-7; maybe TRBD2 (7 bases). Trimming removed 0 bases at V and 4 bases at J, with 10 bases between. Looked up from germline, CDR1 is SGHTA and CDR2 is FQGNSA. The CDR3 is 14 amino acids. The CDR3 DNA is TGTGCCAGCAGCTTAGCGGGGGGGCCGTACGAGCAGTACTTC. Protein: CASSLAGGPYEQYF.